This is a list of T cell receptor beta chains from one sample in a study of T cells after yellow fever vaccination. TCRdb re-analysed the 5' RACE reads in MiXCR, keeping a single row per CDR3 protein. The data show about 300,000 distinct CDR3 sequences, with roughly 8.7% seen just once and about 3.7% held by the top ten. Sequences were derived from CD4+ T cells sorted from PBMCs, sampled 5 days after the yellow fever booster vaccination. Receptors originate from a man between 18 and 35 years old who received the YFV17D yellow fever vaccine. Both conserved end residues are part of each CDR3. A D gene is named only where the DNA matches it firmly.

j_gene: TRBJ2-3
d_gene: .
v_gene: TRBV12-3/TRBV12-4
len: 14
CDR3aa: CASSRRDHTDTQYF

j_gene: TRBJ2-5
d_gene: TRBD2
v_gene: TRBV20-1
len: 13
CDR3aa: CSASVAGQETQYF

j_gene: TRBJ1-4
d_gene: .
v_gene: TRBV5-1
len: 15
CDR3aa: CASSADRATNEKLFF

j_gene: TRBJ1-3
d_gene: .
v_gene: TRBV27
len: 13
CDR3aa: CASGQGPGNTIYF

j_gene: TRBJ1-1
d_gene: TRBD1
v_gene: TRBV11-1
len: 17
CDR3aa: CASRWDRGRDRNTEAFF

j_gene: TRBJ2-7
d_gene: .
v_gene: TRBV3-1
len: 14
CDR3aa: CASSQRGASYEQYF

j_gene: TRBJ1-2
d_gene: TRBD1
v_gene: TRBV7-2
len: 17
CDR3aa: CASSLGGQGLKKHGYTF

j_gene: TRBJ1-5
d_gene: .
v_gene: TRBV12-3/TRBV12-4
len: 12
CDR3aa: CASSLQPTFQHF

j_gene: TRBJ1-2
d_gene: .
v_gene: TRBV7-9
len: 13
CDR3aa: CASSLDAAWGYTF

j_gene: TRBJ1-1
d_gene: .
v_gene: TRBV6-5
len: 15
CDR3aa: CASSTPRGDNTEAFF

j_gene: TRBJ1-3
d_gene: TRBD1
v_gene: TRBV20-1
len: 14
CDR3aa: CSASPGTGGNTIYF

j_gene: TRBJ2-6
d_gene: TRBD1
v_gene: TRBV7-9
len: 14
CDR3aa: CASSQGAGANVLTF

j_gene: TRBJ1-1
d_gene: .
v_gene: TRBV6-4
len: 13
CDR3aa: CASSDQPNTEAFF

j_gene: TRBJ2-2
d_gene: TRBD1
v_gene: TRBV24-1
len: 13
CDR3aa: CATSDSTGEQLFF

j_gene: TRBJ2-2
d_gene: TRBD2
v_gene: TRBV6-2/TRBV6-3
len: 14
CDR3aa: CASTPVGLAGELFF

j_gene: TRBJ1-1
d_gene: .
v_gene: TRBV19
len: 16
CDR3aa: CASSNKKGIIDTEAFF

j_gene: TRBJ2-1
d_gene: TRBD1
v_gene: TRBV6-6
len: 16
CDR3aa: CASFSQPGQDYNEQFF

j_gene: TRBJ1-2
d_gene: TRBD1
v_gene: TRBV3-1
len: 13
CDR3aa: CASSQRGGAGYTF

j_gene: TRBJ2-6
d_gene: .
v_gene: TRBV7-2
len: 14
CDR3aa: CASSYTTGANVLTF

j_gene: TRBJ2-3
d_gene: TRBD2
v_gene: TRBV9
len: 15
CDR3aa: CASSGLAANTDTQYF

j_gene: TRBJ2-7
d_gene: .
v_gene: TRBV20-1
len: 12
CDR3aa: CSAGTQGYEQYF

j_gene: TRBJ2-7
d_gene: TRBD1
v_gene: TRBV5-1
len: 13
CDR3aa: CASSLGDRGEQYF

j_gene: TRBJ2-1
d_gene: .
v_gene: TRBV7-9
len: 15
CDR3aa: CASSFIRDSYNEQFF

j_gene: TRBJ1-5
d_gene: .
v_gene: TRBV3-1
len: 14
CDR3aa: CASSQDVGVQPQHF

j_gene: TRBJ1-2
d_gene: .
v_gene: TRBV12-3/TRBV12-4
len: 14
CDR3aa: CASRNTGIGYGYTF

j_gene: TRBJ1-1
d_gene: .
v_gene: TRBV6-5
len: 15
CDR3aa: CASTPGSAINTEAFF

j_gene: TRBJ1-6
d_gene: TRBD1
v_gene: TRBV27
len: 15
CDR3aa: CASSIRGGANSPLHF

j_gene: TRBJ2-2
d_gene: .
v_gene: TRBV5-6
len: 12
CDR3aa: CASSQPTGELFF

j_gene: TRBJ2-5
d_gene: TRBD2
v_gene: TRBV5-1
len: 15
CDR3aa: CASTRGGSDQETQYF

j_gene: TRBJ1-5
d_gene: .
v_gene: TRBV2
len: 14
CDR3aa: CASSLTGYDQPQHF

j_gene: TRBJ2-2
d_gene: .
v_gene: TRBV14
len: 15
CDR3aa: CASSQLTGGTGELFF

j_gene: TRBJ1-2
d_gene: .
v_gene: TRBV18
len: 15
CDR3aa: CASSPDQVPLHGYTF

j_gene: TRBJ1-3
d_gene: .
v_gene: TRBV4-3
len: 13
CDR3aa: CASSQDFSNTIYF

j_gene: TRBJ2-4
d_gene: .
v_gene: TRBV11-2
len: 14
CDR3aa: CASRKGARENIQYF

j_gene: TRBJ2-7
d_gene: TRBD1
v_gene: TRBV3-1
len: 12
CDR3aa: CASSDRENEQYF

j_gene: TRBJ1-6
d_gene: .
v_gene: TRBV6-5
len: 14
CDR3aa: CASSSGRFNSPLHF